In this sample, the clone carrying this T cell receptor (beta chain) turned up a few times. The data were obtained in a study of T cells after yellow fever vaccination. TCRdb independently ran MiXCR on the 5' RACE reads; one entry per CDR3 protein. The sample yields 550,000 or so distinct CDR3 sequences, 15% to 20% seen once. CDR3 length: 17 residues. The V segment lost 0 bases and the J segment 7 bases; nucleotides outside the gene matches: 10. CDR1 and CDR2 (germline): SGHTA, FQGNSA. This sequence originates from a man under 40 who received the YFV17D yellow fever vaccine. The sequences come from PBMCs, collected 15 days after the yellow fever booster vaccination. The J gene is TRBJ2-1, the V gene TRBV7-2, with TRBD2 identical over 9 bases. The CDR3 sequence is CASSLAFWLAGKNEQFF. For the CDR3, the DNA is TGTGCCAGCAGCTTAGCATTTTGGCTAGCGGGAAAGAATGAGCAGTTCTTC.